This note documents a single T cell receptor beta chain sequence. Per the germline V gene, CDR1 is SGHAT and CDR2 is FQNNGV. The V and J ends lost 4 bases and 4 bases, in that order; junction bases with no gene match: 5. The CDR3 sequence is 14 residues long. With 60 Vbeta and 13 Jbeta primers, the PCR was carried out. The repertoire was sequenced with immunoSEQ multiplex PCR; TCRdb's copy has only in-frame clones and lacks some. The table lists approximately 90,000 clones, roughly 80% of them singletons. This specimen comes from a study of cytomegalovirus exposure and HLA in healthy donors. The source of this sequence is a male donor in good health and CMV-seronegative. The sequencing sample was made of PBMCs. The J gene is TRBJ1-2, the V gene TRBV11-2; 8 bases match TRBD1. The CDR3 protein is CASSSDRGPYGYTF. The CDR3 bases are TGTGCCAGCAGCTCCGACAGGGGACCCTATGGCTACACCTTC.